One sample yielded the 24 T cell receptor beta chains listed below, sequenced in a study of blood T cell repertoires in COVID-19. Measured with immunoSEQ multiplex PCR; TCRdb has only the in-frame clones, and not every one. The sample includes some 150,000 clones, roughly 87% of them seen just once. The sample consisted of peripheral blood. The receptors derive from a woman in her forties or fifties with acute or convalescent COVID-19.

CDR3 region: CASSPHGSQETQYF. In DNA, the CDR3 is TGCGCCAGCAGCCCGCATGGCAGTCAAGAGACCCAGTACTTC. The chain recombines TRBV5-1 with TRBJ2-5; D is uncertain. V was clipped by 4 bases and J by 2 bases, with 12 bases between them. Germline loops: CDR1 SGHRS, CDR2 YFSETQ. The CDR3 runs 14 residues.

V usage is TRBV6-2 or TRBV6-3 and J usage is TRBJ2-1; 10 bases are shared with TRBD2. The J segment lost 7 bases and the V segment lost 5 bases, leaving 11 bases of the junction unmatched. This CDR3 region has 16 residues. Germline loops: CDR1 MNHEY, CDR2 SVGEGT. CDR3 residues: CASSTRLAGWYNEQFF. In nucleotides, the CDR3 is TGTGCCAGCAGTACCCGACTAGCGGGTTGGTATAATGAGCAGTTCTTC.

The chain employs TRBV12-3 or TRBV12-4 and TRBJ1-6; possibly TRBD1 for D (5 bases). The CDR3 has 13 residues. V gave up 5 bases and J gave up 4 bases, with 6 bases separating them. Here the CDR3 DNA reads TGTGCCAGCAGTGGGGGGTATAATTCACCCCTCCACTTT. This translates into CASSGGYNSPLHF.

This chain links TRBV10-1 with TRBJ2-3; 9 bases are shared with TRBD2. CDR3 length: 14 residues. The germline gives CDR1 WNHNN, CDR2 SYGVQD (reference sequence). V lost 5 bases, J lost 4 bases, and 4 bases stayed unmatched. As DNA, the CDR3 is TGCGCCAGCAGTTCCAGCGGGAGGCCAGATACGCAGTATTTT. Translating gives CASSSSGRPDTQYF.

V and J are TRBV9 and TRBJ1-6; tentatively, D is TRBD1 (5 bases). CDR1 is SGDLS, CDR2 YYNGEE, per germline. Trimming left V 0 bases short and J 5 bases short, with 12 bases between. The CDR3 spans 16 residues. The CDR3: CASSVAGGLDNSPLHF. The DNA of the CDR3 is TGTGCCAGCAGCGTAGCTGGGGGACTGGATAATTCACCCCTCCACTTT.

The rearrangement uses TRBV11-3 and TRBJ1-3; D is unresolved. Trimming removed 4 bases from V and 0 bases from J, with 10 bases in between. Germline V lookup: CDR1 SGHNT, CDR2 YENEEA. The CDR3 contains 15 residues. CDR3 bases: TGTGCCAGCAGCTACCAGGCGTACTCTGGAAACACCATATATTTT. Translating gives CASSYQAYSGNTIYF.

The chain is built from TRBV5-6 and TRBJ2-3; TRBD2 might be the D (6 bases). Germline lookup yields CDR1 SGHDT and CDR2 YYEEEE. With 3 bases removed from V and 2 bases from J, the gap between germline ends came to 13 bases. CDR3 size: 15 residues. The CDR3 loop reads CASSWLGGNTDTQYF. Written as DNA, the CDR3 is TGTGCCAGCAGCTGGCTCGGGGGTAACACAGATACGCAGTATTTT.

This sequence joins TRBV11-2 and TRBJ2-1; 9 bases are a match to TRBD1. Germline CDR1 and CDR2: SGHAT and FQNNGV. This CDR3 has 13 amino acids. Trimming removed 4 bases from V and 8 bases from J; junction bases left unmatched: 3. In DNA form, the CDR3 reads TGTGCCAGCAGCTGGGACAGGGCGGATGAGCAGTTCTTC. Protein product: CASSWDRADEQFF.

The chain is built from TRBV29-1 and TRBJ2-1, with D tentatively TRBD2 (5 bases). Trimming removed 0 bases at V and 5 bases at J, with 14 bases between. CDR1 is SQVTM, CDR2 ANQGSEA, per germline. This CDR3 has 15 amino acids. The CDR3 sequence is CSVEDFRERNNEQFF. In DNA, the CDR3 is TGCAGCGTTGAAGATTTTAGGGAGCGGAACAATGAGCAGTTCTTC.

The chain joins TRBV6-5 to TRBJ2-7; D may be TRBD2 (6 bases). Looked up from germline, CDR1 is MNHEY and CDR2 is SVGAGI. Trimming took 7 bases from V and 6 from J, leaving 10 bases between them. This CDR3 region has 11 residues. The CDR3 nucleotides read TGTGCCAGCACCCTCGGGGGCGAGCAGTACTTC. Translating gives CASTLGGEQYF.

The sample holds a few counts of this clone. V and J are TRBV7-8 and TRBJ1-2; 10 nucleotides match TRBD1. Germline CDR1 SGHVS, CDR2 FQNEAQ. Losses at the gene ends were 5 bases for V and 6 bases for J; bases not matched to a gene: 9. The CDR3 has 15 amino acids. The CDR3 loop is CASSLLGQGLDGYTF. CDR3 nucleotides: TGTGCCAGCAGCCTCTTGGGACAGGGGTTGGATGGCTACACCTTC.

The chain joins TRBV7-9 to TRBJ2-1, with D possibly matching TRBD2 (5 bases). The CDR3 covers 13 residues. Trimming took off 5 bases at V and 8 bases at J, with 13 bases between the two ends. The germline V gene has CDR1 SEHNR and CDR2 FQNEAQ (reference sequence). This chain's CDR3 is CASSRVKADEQFF. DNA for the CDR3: TGTGCCAGCAGCCGGGTAAAAGCGGATGAGCAGTTCTTC.

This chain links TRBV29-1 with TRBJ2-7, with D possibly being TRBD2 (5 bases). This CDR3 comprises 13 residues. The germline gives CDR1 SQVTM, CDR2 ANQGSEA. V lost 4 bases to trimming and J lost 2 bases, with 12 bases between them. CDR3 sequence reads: CSVGAGGAYEQYF. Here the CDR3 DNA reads TGCAGCGTTGGTGCGGGCGGAGCCTACGAGCAGTACTTC.

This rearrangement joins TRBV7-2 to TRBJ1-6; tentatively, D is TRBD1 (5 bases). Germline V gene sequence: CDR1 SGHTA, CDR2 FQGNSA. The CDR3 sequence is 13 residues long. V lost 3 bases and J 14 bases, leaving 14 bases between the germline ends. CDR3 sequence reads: CASSLVDTKALHF. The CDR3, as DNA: TGTGCCAGCAGCTTGGTGGACACGAAGGCCCTCCACTTT.

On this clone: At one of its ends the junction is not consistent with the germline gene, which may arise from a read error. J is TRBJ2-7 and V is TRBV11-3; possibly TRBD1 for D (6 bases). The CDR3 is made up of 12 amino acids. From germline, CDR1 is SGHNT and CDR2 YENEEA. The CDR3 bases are TGTGCCAGCAGCCCTGAGGTAGGACAGCAATACTTC. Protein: CASSPEVGQQYF.

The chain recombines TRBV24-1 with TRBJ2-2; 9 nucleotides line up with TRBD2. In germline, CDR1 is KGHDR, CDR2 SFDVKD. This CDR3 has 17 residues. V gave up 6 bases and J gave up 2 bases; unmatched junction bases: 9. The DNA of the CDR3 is TGTGCCACCAGTCTACAACCAGCGGGGGGAAACACCGGGGAGCTGTTTTTT. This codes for CATSLQPAGGNTGELFF.

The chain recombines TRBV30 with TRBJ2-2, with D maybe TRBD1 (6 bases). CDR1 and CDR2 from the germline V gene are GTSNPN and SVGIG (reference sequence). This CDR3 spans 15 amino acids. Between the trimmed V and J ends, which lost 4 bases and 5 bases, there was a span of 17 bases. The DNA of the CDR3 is TGTGCCTGGACGGGGCTGGGGGCAGGGACCGGGGAGCTGTTTTTT. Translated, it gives CAWTGLGAGTGELFF.

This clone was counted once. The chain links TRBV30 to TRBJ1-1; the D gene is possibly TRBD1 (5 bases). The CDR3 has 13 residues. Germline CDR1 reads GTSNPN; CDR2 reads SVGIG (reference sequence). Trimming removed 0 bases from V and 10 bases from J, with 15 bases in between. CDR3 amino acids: CAWSVQKGHVAFF. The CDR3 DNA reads TGTGCCTGGAGTGTACAGAAGGGGCATGTAGCTTTCTTT. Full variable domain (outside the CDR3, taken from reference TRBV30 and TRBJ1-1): SQTIHQWPATLVQPVGSPLSLECTVEGTSNPNLYWYRQAAGRGLQLLFYSVGIGQISSEVPQNLSASRPQDRQFILSSKKLLLSDSGFYLCAWSVQKGHVAFFGQGTRLTVV.

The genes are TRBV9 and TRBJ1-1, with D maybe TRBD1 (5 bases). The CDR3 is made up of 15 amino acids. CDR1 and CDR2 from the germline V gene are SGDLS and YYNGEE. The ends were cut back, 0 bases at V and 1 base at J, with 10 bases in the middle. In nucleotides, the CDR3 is TGTGCCAGCAGCGTAGACCACACAGGGAACACTGAAGCTTTCTTT. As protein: CASSVDHTGNTEAFF.

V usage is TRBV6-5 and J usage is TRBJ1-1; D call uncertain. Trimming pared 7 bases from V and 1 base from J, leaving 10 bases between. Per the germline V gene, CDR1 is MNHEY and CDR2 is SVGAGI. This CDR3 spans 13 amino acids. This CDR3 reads CASKLAPNTEAFF. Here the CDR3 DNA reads TGTGCCAGCAAACTAGCCCCGAACACTGAAGCTTTCTTT.

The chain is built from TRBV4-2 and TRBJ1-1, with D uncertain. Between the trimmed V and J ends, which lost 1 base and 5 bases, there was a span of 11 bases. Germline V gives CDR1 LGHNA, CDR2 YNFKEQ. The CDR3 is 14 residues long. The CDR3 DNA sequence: TGTGCCAGCAGCCAAGGGTTCAGCGGAACTGAAGCTTTCTTT. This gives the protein CASSQGFSGTEAFF.

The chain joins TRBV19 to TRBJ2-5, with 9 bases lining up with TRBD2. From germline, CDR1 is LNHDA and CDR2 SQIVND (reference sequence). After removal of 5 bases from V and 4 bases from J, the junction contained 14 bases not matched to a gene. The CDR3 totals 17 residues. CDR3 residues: CASSALASGVSSETQYF. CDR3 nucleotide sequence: TGTGCCAGTAGTGCCCTAGCTAGCGGGGTGTCGTCAGAGACCCAGTACTTC.

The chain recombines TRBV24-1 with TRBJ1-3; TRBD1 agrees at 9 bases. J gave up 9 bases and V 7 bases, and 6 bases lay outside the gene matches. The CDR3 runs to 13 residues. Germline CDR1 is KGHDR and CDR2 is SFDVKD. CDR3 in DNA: TGTGCCACCAGCCTTGGACAGGGGAGCACCATATATTTT. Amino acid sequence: CATSLGQGSTIYF.

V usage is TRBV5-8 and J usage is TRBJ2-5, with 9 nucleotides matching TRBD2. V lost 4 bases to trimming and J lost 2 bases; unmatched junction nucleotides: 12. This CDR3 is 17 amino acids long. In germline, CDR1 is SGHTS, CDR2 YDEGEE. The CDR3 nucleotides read TGTGCCAGCAGCCGGACGCTCCTGCGGGGGGGTCAAGAGACCCAGTACTTC. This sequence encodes CASSRTLLRGGQETQYF. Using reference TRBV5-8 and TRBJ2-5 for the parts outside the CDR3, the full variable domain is EAGVTQSPTHLIKTRGQQATLRCSPISGHTSVYWYQQALGLGLQFLLWYDEGEERNRGNFPPRFSGRQFPNYSSELNVNALELEDSALYLCASSRTLLRGGQETQYFGPGTRLLVL.